This T cell receptor (beta chain) was recovered during a study of cytomegalovirus exposure and HLA in healthy donors. TCRdb's table, derived via immunoSEQ multiplex PCR, lists solely in-frame clones and lacks some. The table shows about 120,000 clones, with over 75% occurring only once. CDR3 length equals 13 residues. Germline CDR1 LNHDA, CDR2 SQIVND (reference sequence). The J segment lost 5 bases and the V segment lost 3 bases, leaving 1 base of the junction unmatched. Sequences were obtained from PBMCs. The rearrangement links TRBV19 to TRBJ2-5; 9 nucleotides align to TRBD2. The source of this sequence is a woman aged 25 to 45 in good health and CMV-seronegative. CDR3 amino acids: CASSITSGETQYF. The CDR3 DNA is TGTGCCAGTAGTATCACTAGCGGGGAGACCCAGTACTTC.